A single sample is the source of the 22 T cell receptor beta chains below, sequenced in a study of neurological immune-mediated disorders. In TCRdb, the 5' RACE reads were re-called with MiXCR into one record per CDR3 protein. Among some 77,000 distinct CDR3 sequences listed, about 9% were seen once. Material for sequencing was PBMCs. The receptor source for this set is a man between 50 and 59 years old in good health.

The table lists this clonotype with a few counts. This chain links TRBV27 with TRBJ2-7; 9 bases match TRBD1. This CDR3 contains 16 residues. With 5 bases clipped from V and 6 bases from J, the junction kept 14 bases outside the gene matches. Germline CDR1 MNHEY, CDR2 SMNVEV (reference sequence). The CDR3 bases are TGTGCCAGCAGTGGGGGGGAGGGACAGGGCCCGTTCGAGCAGTACTTC. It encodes CASSGGEGQGPFEQYF.

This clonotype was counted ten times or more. The DNA for the CDR3 is TGTGCCAGCAGTTGGACAGGAGTCCAAGAGACCCAGTACTTC. Protein sequence: CASSWTGVQETQYF. V gene TRBV6-5 combines with J gene TRBJ2-5, with 7 bases aligning to TRBD1. Germline CDR1 is MNHEY and CDR2 is SVGAGI. This CDR3 has 14 residues. The junction had 3 bases not matched to a gene; V was cut back by 4 bases and J by 1 base.

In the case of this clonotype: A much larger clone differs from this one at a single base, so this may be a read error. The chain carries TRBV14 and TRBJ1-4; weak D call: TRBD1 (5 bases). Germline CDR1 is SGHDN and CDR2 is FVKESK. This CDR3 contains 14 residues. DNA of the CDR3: TGTGCCAGCAGCCAATCCCAGGGAGGGGAAAACCTGTTTTTT. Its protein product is CASSQSQGGENLFF.

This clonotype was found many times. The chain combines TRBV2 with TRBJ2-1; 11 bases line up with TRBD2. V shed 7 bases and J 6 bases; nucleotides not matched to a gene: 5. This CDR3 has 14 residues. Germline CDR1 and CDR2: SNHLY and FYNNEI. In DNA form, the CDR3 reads TGTGCCAGCACCCTAGCGGGAGGATTCAATGAGCAGTTCTTC. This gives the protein CASTLAGGFNEQFF.

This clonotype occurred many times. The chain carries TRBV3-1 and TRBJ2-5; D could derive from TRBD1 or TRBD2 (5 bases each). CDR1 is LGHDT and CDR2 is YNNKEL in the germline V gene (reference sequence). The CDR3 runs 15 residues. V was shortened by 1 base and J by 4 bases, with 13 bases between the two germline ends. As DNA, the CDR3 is TGTGCCAGCAGCCAAGTTTCCGGGGACGGAGAGACCCAGTACTTC. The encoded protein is CASSQVSGDGETQYF.

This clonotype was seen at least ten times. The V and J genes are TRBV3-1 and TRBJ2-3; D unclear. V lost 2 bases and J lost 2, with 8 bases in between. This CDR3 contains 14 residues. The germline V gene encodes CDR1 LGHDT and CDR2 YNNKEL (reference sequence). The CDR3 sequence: CASSQPALTDTQYF. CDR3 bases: TGTGCCAGCAGCCAACCTGCCCTCACAGATACGCAGTATTTT.

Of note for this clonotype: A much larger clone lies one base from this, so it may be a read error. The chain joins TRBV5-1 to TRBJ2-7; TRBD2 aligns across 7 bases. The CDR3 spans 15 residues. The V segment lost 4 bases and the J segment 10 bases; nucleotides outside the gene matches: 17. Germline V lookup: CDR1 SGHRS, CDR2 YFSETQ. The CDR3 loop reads CASSLTDGLVGDQYF. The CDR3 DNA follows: TGCGCCAGCAGCCTGACGGACGGACTAGTTGGCGATCAGTACTTC.

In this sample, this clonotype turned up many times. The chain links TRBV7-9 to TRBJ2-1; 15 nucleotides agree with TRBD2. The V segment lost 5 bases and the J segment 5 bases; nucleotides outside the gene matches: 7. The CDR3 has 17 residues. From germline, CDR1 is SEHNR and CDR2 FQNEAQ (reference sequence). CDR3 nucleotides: TGTGCCAGCAGCAACGGACTAGCGGGGGGGGCAAACAATGAGCAGTTCTTC. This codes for CASSNGLAGGANNEQFF.

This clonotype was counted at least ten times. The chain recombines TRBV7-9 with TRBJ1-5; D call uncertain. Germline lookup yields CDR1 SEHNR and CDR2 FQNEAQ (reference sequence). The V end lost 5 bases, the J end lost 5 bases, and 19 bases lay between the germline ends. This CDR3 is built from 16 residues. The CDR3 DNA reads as TGTGCCAGCAGCCCATCGGGGAGGAACGAACATCAGCCCCAGCATTTT. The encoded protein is CASSPSGRNEHQPQHF.

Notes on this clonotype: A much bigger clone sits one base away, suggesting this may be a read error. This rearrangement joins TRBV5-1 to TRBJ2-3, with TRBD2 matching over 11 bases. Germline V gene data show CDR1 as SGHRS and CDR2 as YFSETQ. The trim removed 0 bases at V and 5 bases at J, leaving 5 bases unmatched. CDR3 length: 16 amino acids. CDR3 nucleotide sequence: TGCGCCAGCAGCTTGGTAGCGGGAGGGCCCGGAGATACGCAGTATTTT. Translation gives CASSLVAGGPGDTQYF.

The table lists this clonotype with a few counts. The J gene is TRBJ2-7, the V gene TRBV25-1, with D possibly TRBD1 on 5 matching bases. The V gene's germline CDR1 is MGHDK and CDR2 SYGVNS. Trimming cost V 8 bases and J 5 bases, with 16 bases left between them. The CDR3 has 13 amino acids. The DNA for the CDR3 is TGTGCCAGCGACGCTAGATGGGGCAACGAGCAGTACTTC. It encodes CASDARWGNEQYF.

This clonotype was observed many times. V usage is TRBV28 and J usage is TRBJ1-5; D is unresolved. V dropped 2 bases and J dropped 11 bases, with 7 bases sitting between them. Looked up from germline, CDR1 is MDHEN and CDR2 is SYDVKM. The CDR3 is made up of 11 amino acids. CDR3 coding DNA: TGTGCCAGCAGTTTAAAAGCATCCCAGCATTTT. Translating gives CASSLKASQHF.

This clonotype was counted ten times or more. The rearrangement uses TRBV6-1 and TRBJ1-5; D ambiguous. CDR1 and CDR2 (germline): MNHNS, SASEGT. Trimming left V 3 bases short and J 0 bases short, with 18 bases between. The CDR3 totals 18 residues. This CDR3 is CASSDLLPSGNSNQPQHF. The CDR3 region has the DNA TGTGCCAGCAGTGACCTTCTACCCAGTGGTAATAGCAATCAGCCCCAGCATTTT.

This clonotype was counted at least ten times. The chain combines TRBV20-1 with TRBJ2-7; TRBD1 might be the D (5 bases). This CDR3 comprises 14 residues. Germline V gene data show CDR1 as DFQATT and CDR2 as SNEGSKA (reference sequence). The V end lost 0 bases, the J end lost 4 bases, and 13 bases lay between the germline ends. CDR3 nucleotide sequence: TGCAGTGCTAGAGATGGGGCAGTAGCTTACGAGCAGTACTTC. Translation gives CSARDGAVAYEQYF.

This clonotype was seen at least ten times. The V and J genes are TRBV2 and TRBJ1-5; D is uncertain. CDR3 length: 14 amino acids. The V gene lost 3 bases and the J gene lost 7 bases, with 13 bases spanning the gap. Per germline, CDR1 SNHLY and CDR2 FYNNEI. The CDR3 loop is CASSENRPDQPQHF. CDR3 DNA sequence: TGTGCCAGCAGTGAGAACAGACCTGACCAGCCCCAGCATTTT.

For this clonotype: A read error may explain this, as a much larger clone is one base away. Written as DNA, the CDR3 is TGCGCCAGCAGCTTACACGAATTAGGGGGCCGCGGCTACACCTTC. This gives the protein CASSLHELGGRGYTF. This chain connects TRBV5-1 to TRBJ1-2; 7 bases fit TRBD1. Germline V lookup: CDR1 SGHRS, CDR2 YFSETQ. The CDR3 contains 15 residues. Trimming took 2 bases from V and 8 from J; bases not matched to a gene: 12.

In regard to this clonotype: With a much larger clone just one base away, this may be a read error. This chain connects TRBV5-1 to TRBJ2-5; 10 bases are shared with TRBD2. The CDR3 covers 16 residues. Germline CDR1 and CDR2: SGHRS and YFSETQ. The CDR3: CATTGASGGAQEIQYF. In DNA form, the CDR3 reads TGCGCCACCACGGGGGCTAGCGGGGGAGCACAAGAGATCCAGTACTTC. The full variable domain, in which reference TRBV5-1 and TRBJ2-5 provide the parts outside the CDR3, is KAGVTQTPRYLIKTRGQQVTLSCSPISGHRSVSWYQQTPGQGLQFLFEYFSETQRNKGNFPGRFSGRQFSNSRSEMNVSTLELGDSALYLCATTGASGGAQEIQYFGPGTRLLVL.

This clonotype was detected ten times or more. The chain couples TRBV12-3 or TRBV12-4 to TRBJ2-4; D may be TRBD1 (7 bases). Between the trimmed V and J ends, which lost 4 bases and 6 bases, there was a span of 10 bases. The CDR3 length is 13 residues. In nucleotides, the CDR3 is TGTGCCAGCAGTTCCAGGGGGGCAAACATTCAGTACTTC. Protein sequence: CASSSRGANIQYF.

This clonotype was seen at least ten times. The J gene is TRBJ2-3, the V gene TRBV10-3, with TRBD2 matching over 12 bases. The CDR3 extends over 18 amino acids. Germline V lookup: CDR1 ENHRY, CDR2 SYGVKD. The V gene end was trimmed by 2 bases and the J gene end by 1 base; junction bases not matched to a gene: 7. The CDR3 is CAISEGLAGGPRTDTQYF. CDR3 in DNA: TGTGCCATCAGTGAGGGGCTAGCGGGGGGGCCCCGCACAGATACGCAGTATTTT.

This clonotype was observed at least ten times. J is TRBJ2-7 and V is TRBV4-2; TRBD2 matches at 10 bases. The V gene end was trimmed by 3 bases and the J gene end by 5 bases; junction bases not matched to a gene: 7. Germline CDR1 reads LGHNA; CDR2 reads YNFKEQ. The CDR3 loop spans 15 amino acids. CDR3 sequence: CASSHTSGASDEQYF. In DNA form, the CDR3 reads TGTGCCAGCAGCCATACTAGCGGGGCTTCGGACGAGCAGTACTTC.

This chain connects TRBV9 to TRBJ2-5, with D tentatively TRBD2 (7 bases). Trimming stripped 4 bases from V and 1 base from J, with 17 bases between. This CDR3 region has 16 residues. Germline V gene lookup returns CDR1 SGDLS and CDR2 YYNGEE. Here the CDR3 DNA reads TGTGCCAGCAGCCGTACGGGGGGCGGGCCCCAAGAGACCCAGTACTTC. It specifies CASSRTGGGPQETQYF.

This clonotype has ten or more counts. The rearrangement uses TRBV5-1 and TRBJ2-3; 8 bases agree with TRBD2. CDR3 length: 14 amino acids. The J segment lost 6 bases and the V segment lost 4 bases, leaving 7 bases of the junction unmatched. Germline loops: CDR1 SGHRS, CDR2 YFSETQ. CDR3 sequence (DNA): TGCGCCAGCAGCGGAACTAGCGGCCCGGATACGCAGTATTTT. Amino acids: CASSGTSGPDTQYF.